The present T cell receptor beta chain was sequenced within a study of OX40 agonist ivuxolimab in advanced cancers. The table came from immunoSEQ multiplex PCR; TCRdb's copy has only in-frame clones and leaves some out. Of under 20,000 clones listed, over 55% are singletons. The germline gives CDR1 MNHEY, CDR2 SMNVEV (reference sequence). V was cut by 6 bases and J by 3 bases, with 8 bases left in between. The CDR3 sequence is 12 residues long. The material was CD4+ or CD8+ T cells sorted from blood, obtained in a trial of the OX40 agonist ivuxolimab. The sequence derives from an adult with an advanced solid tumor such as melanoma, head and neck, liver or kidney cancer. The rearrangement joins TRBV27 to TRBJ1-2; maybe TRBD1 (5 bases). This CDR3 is CASRRGDYGYTF. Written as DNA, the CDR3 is TGTGCCAGCAGACGGGGGGACTATGGCTACACCTTC.